The rows below give T cell receptor beta chains drawn from one sample of a study of OX40 agonist ivuxolimab in advanced cancers. This table comes from immunoSEQ multiplex PCR, and its TCRdb copy is limited to in-frame clones, with some not included. The sample includes 72,000 or so clones, roughly 90% of them seen just once. This sample comprised CD4+ or CD8+ T cells sorted from blood, obtained in a trial of the OX40 agonist ivuxolimab. All receptors come from an adult with an advanced solid tumor such as melanoma, head and neck, liver or kidney cancer. Both conserved end residues are part of each CDR3. Each record gives: CDR3 DNA, CDR3 protein, D gene, J gene, V gene, clone size. A D gene is named only where the DNA matches it firmly. Clone size appears in some rows only: once, few, many, or a class for an expanded clone.

CDR3 DNA: TGCGCCAGCAGCCAAGACAGGGCCTCAGGGCAGCCCCAGCATTTT
CDR3 protein: CASSQDRASGQPQHF
D gene: .
J gene: TRBJ1-5
V gene: TRBV4-1
clone size: .

CDR3 DNA: TGTGCCAGCAGCCCAGGACTGGCCGGGGCCAAAAACATTCAGTACTTC
CDR3 protein: CASSPGLAGAKNIQYF
D gene: .
J gene: TRBJ2-4
V gene: TRBV7-6
clone size: .

CDR3 DNA: TGCAGCGTTGCTAGCGAATTGCGCGAGCAGTACTTC
CDR3 protein: CSVASELREQYF
D gene: .
J gene: TRBJ2-7
V gene: TRBV29-1
clone size: .

CDR3 DNA: TGTGCCAGCAGCTCACAGGGACTGGCTGAAGCTTTCTTT
CDR3 protein: CASSSQGLAEAFF
D gene: .
J gene: TRBJ1-1
V gene: TRBV7-9
clone size: .

CDR3 DNA: TGTGCCAGCAGAGGGACAGGACGGGAGACCCAGTACTTC
CDR3 protein: CASRGTGRETQYF
D gene: TRBD1
J gene: TRBJ2-5
V gene: TRBV27
clone size: .

CDR3 DNA: TGTGCCAGCAGCCAAGATCCGGGTTGGTACACTGAAGCTTTCTTT
CDR3 protein: CASSQDPGWYTEAFF
D gene: .
J gene: TRBJ1-1
V gene: TRBV14
clone size: .

CDR3 DNA: TGTGCCTGGAGTCAGGGACAGGCGCGAGCTTTCTTT
CDR3 protein: CAWSQGQARAFF
D gene: TRBD1
J gene: TRBJ1-1
V gene: TRBV30
clone size: .

CDR3 DNA: TGTGCTAGCAGCTTGGGTGACAGGGCGATAGAGACCCAGTACTTC
CDR3 protein: CASSLGDRAIETQYF
D gene: TRBD1
J gene: TRBJ2-5
V gene: TRBV7-7
clone size: .

CDR3 DNA: TGCAGCGTTGCTGGGTTAGATCAGCCCCAGCATTTT
CDR3 protein: CSVAGLDQPQHF
D gene: .
J gene: TRBJ1-5
V gene: TRBV29-1
clone size: few

CDR3 DNA: TGTGCCTGGAGTGTACGGTGGGGCCGGGAAAAACTGTTTTTT
CDR3 protein: CAWSVRWGREKLFF
D gene: .
J gene: TRBJ1-4
V gene: TRBV30
clone size: .

CDR3 DNA: TGCGCCAGGACAGGCCCGAACACCGGGGAGCTGTTTTTT
CDR3 protein: CARTGPNTGELFF
D gene: .
J gene: TRBJ2-2
V gene: TRBV5-1
clone size: few

CDR3 DNA: TGTGCCAGCTCAATCGGGACAGGGAAGAGAGATACGCAGTATTTT
CDR3 protein: CASSIGTGKRDTQYF
D gene: TRBD1
J gene: TRBJ2-3
V gene: TRBV18
clone size: few

CDR3 DNA: TGTGCCAGCAGTTACTCGACGGGGGGCGCAGAGACCCAGTACTTC
CDR3 protein: CASSYSTGGAETQYF
D gene: .
J gene: TRBJ2-5
V gene: TRBV6-5
clone size: .

CDR3 DNA: TGTGCCAGCAGTTTAGCCCTCACTGAAGCTTTCTTT
CDR3 protein: CASSLALTEAFF
D gene: .
J gene: TRBJ1-1
V gene: TRBV28
clone size: .

CDR3 DNA: TGTGCCAGCAGTGAAAGGAATGGAGGGAGCTCCTACGAGCAGTACTTC
CDR3 protein: CASSERNGGSSYEQYF
D gene: .
J gene: TRBJ2-7
V gene: TRBV6-1
clone size: .

CDR3 DNA: TGTGCCAGCGGTGGGGGTGGGCCCCAGCATTTT
CDR3 protein: CASGGGGPQHF
D gene: .
J gene: TRBJ1-5
V gene: TRBV7-9
clone size: .

CDR3 DNA: TGTGCCAGCAGCCAAGATCTAGCATACGAGCAGTACTTC
CDR3 protein: CASSQDLAYEQYF
D gene: .
J gene: TRBJ2-7
V gene: TRBV4-2
clone size: .

CDR3 DNA: TGTGCCAGCTGGCGGGGGAGCACAGAGACCCAGTACTTC
CDR3 protein: CASWRGSTETQYF
D gene: TRBD2
J gene: TRBJ2-5
V gene: TRBV5-6
clone size: .

CDR3 DNA: TGTGCCAGCAGCCCAGCCCCCAAAAACATTCAGTACTTC
CDR3 protein: CASSPAPKNIQYF
D gene: .
J gene: TRBJ2-4
V gene: TRBV14
clone size: .

CDR3 DNA: TGTGCCAGCAGCCCGACGGACGCGGGGGAAAAACTGTTTTTT
CDR3 protein: CASSPTDAGEKLFF
D gene: .
J gene: TRBJ1-4
V gene: TRBV9
clone size: .